This T cell receptor beta chain was captured in a study of blood T cells in healthy people across ages. Then a second PCR, running about 7 to 11 cycles, was carried out with a sample-barcoded 5' primer and a J-beta primer mix. Each CDR3 protein gets one entry after TCRdb re-called the 5' RACE reads with MiXCR. Of 700,000 or so distinct CDR3 sequences in the sample, over 20% were seen once. CDR1 MDHEN and CDR2 SYDVKM come from the germline V gene. The CDR3 consists of 14 residues. V was cut by 8 bases and J by 1 base, with 14 bases left in between. This clonotype was detected many times. The sample consisted of blood. The clonotype was recovered from a man in his 70s in good health. The V and J genes are TRBV28 and TRBJ1-1; D is ambiguous. The CDR3 bases are TGTGCCAGCCCCCCAAATCGGGGGAACACTGAAGCTTTCTTT. Protein: CASPPNRGNTEAFF.